Listed below are T cell receptor beta chains from one sample, sequenced in a study of cytomegalovirus exposure and HLA in healthy donors. The data were produced by immunoSEQ multiplex PCR, yet TCRdb's version contains in-frame clones alone and is incomplete. The table includes 100,000 to 150,000 clones, 75% to 85% detected once. The material sequenced was PBMCs. These receptors were obtained from a male donor in good health and CMV-seronegative. Both conserved end residues are part of each CDR3. D genes are given only for firm matches. Size is stated for part of the rows, as once, few or many counts, or as a class when the clone is expanded.

J gene: TRBJ1-1; D gene: -; clone size: few; V gene: TRBV2; CDR3 DNA: TGTGCCAGCAGTAAAGGGTTGGCGGTCACTGAAGCTTTCTTT; CDR3 protein: CASSKGLAVTEAFF
J gene: TRBJ1-1; D gene: -; clone size: once; V gene: TRBV7-9; CDR3 DNA: TGTTCCAGCAGCGCGGAGAACACTGAAGCTTTCTTT; CDR3 protein: CSSSAENTEAFF
J gene: TRBJ2-7; D gene: -; clone size: -; V gene: TRBV6-6; CDR3 DNA: TGTGCCAGCAGTTCGGACAGTTCCACGCGCTCCTACGAGCAGTACTTC; CDR3 protein: CASSSDSSTRSYEQYF
J gene: TRBJ2-1; D gene: -; clone size: -; V gene: TRBV27; CDR3 DNA: TGTGCCAGCAGTAACCGAGAATACAATGAGCAGTTCTTC; CDR3 protein: CASSNREYNEQFF
J gene: TRBJ1-1; D gene: -; clone size: -; V gene: TRBV29-1; CDR3 DNA: TGCAGCGCCGGGGTGGGGACTGAAGCTTTCTTT; CDR3 protein: CSAGVGTEAFF
J gene: TRBJ2-3; D gene: TRBD1; clone size: -; V gene: TRBV30; CDR3 DNA: TGTGCCTGGAGTGCCGGGACAGGGTTTAATCGGGATACGCAGTATTTT; CDR3 protein: CAWSAGTGFNRDTQYF
J gene: TRBJ2-7; D gene: TRBD1; clone size: -; V gene: TRBV5-3; CDR3 DNA: TGTGCCGGACGCCCGGGACAGTCCTACTACGAGCAGTACTTC; CDR3 protein: CAGRPGQSYYEQYF
J gene: TRBJ2-5; D gene: -; clone size: -; V gene: TRBV5-1; CDR3 DNA: TGCGCCAGCAGAGACGGGTACCAAGAGACCCAGTACTTC; CDR3 protein: CASRDGYQETQYF
J gene: TRBJ1-2; D gene: -; clone size: -; V gene: TRBV7-2; CDR3 DNA: TGTGCCAGCAGCTTAGGCCCAGTCGCCCATGGCTACACCTTC; CDR3 protein: CASSLGPVAHGYTF
J gene: TRBJ1-3; D gene: TRBD1; clone size: -; V gene: TRBV30; CDR3 DNA: TGTGCCTGGAGCCCTCGACAGGGATCGGTATATTTT; CDR3 protein: CAWSPRQGSVYF
J gene: TRBJ1-6; D gene: TRBD1; clone size: -; V gene: TRBV6-1; CDR3 DNA: TGTGCCAGCAGTGAACTGACAGGGGGCAATTCACCCCTCCACTTT; CDR3 protein: CASSELTGGNSPLHF
J gene: TRBJ2-1; D gene: TRBD1; clone size: -; V gene: TRBV19; CDR3 DNA: TGTGCCAGTAGTCCCCCGGGACAGGGACATGAGCAGTTCTTC; CDR3 protein: CASSPPGQGHEQFF
J gene: TRBJ1-4; D gene: TRBD1; clone size: -; V gene: TRBV30; CDR3 DNA: TGTGCCTGGGGATCGGGACAGTGGGATGAAAAACTGTTTTTT; CDR3 protein: CAWGSGQWDEKLFF
J gene: TRBJ2-7; D gene: TRBD1; clone size: -; V gene: TRBV6-5; CDR3 DNA: TGTGCCAGCAGTTACAAGTTTGGACAGGCATCCTACGAGCAGTACTTC; CDR3 protein: CASSYKFGQASYEQYF
J gene: TRBJ2-1; D gene: TRBD2; clone size: -; V gene: TRBV11-2; CDR3 DNA: TGTGCCAGCAGCCAGAGCGTCCTAGCGGGAGGGGGCAATGAGCAGTTCTTC; CDR3 protein: CASSQSVLAGGGNEQFF
J gene: TRBJ1-5; D gene: -; clone size: few; V gene: TRBV19; CDR3 DNA: TGTGCCAGTAGTCCTTTTTTAGTACAGGGAGATAATAAGCCCCAGCATTTT; CDR3 protein: CASSPFLVQGDNKPQHF